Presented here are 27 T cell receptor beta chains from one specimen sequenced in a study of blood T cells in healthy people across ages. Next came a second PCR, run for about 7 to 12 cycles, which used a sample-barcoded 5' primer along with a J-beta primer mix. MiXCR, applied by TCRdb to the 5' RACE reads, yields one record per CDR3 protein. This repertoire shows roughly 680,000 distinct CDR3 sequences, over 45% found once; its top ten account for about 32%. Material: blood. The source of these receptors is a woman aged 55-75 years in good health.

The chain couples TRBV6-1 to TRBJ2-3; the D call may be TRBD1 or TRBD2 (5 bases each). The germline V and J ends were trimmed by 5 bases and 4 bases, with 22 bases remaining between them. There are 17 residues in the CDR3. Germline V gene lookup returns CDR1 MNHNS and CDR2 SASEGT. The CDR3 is CASSTRPWGSVPDTQYF. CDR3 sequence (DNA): TGTGCCAGCAGTACCCGCCCCTGGGGGAGTGTCCCAGATACGCAGTATTTT.

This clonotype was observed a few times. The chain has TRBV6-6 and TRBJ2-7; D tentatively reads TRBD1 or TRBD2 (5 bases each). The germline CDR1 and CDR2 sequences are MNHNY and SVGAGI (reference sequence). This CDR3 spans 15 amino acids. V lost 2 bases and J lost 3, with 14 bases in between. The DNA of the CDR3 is TGTGCCAGCAGTTACAGCAGGGACGGGCTCTACGAGCAGTACTTC. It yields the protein CASSYSRDGLYEQYF.

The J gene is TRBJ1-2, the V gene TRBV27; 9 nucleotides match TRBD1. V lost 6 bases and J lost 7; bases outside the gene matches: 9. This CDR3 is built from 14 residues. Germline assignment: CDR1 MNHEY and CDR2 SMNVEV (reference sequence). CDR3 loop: CASSVDRGTGGYTF. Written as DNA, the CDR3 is TGTGCCAGCAGCGTCGACAGGGGGACGGGTGGCTACACCTTC.

The CDR3 loop is CASSYDAAYEQYF. In DNA form, the CDR3 reads TGTGCCAGCAGTTACGATGCAGCCTACGAGCAGTACTTC. J is TRBJ2-7 and V is TRBV6-2 or TRBV6-3; D is uncertain. CDR3 length: 13 residues. The V gene lost 2 bases and the J gene lost 2 bases, with 7 bases spanning the gap. Per the germline V gene, CDR1 is MNHEY and CDR2 is SVGEGT.

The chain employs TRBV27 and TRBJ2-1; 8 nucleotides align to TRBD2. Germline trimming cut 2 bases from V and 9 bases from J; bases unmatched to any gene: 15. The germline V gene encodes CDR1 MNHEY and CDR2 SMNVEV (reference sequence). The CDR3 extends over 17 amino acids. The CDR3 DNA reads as TGTGCCAGCAGTTTACTTCCCCAGCGGGAGAGGAAGGGTGAGCAGTTCTTC. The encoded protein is CASSLLPQRERKGEQFF.

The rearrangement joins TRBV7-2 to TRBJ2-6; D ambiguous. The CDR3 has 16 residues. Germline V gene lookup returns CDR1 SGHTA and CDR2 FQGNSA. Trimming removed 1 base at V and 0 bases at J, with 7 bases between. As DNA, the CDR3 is TGTGCCAGCAGCTTAGAAAGGGTCTCTGGGGCCAACGTCCTGACTTTC. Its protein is CASSLERVSGANVLTF.

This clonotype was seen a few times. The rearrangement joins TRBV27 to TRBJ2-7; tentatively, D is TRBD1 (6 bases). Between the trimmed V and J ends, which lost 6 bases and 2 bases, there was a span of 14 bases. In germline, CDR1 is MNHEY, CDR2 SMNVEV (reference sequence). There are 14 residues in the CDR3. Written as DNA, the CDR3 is TGTGCCAGCAGCCAATTACAGGGTGCCTACGAGCAGTACTTC. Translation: CASSQLQGAYEQYF.

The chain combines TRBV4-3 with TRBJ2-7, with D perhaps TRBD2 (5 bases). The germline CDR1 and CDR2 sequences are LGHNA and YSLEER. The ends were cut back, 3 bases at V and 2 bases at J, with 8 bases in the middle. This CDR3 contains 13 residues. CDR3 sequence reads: CASSHERAYEQYF. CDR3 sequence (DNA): TGCGCCAGCAGCCATGAGAGGGCCTACGAGCAGTACTTC.

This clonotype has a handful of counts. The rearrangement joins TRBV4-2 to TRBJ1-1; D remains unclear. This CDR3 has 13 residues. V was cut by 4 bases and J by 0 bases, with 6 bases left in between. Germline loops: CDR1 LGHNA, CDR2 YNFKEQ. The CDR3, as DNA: TGTGCCAGCAGCCGTGAGGTGAACACTGAAGCTTTCTTT. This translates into CASSREVNTEAFF.

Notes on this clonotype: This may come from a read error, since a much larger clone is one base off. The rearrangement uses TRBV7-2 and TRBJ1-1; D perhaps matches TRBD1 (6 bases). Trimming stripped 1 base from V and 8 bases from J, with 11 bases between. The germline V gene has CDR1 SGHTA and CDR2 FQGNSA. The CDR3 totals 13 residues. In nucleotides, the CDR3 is TGTGCCAGCAGCTTAGTTCAGGGGATGGAAGCTTTCTTT. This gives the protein CASSLVQGMEAFF.

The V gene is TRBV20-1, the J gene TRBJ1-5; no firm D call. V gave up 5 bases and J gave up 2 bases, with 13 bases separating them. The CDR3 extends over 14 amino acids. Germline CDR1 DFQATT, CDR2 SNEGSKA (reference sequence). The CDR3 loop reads CSAALIWRNQPQHF. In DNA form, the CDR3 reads TGCAGTGCTGCCCTTATATGGCGCAATCAGCCCCAGCATTTT.

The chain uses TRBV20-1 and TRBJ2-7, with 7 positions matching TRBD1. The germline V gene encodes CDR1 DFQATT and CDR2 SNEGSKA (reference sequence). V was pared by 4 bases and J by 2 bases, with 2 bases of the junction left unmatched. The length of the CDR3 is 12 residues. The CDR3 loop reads CSATGQPYEQYF. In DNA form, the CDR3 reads TGCAGTGCTACGGGACAGCCCTACGAGCAGTACTTC.

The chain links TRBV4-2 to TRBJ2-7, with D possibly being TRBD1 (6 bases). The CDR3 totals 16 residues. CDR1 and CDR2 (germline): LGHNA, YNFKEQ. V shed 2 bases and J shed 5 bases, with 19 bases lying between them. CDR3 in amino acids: CASSQRGTRKGDEQYF. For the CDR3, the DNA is TGTGCCAGCAGCCAACGCGGAACTAGAAAGGGGGACGAGCAGTACTTC.

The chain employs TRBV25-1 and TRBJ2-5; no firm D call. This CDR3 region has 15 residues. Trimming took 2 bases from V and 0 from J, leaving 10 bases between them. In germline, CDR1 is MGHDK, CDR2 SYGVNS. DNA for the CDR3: TGTGCCAGCAGTGAAGGAATGAGCCACCAAGAGACCCAGTACTTC. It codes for CASSEGMSHQETQYF.

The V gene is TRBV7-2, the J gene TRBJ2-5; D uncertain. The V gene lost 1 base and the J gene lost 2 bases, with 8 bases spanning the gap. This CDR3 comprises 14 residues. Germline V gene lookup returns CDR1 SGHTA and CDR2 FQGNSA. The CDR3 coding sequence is TGTGCCAGCAGCTTAGTTGCGGCACAAGAGACCCAGTACTTC. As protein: CASSLVAAQETQYF.

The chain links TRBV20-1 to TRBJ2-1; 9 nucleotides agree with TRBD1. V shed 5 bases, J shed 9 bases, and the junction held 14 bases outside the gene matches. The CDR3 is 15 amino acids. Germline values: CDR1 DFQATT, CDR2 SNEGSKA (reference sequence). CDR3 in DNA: TGCAGTGCTCATCCGGGACAGGGTTCGGGCAGTGAGCAGTTCTTC. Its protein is CSAHPGQGSGSEQFF.

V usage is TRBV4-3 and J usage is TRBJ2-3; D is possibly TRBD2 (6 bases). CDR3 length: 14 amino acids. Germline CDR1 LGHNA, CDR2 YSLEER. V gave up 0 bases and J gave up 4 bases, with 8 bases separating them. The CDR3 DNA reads TGCGCCAGCAGCCAAGAAGCGGGTTCAGATACGCAGTATTTT. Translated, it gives CASSQEAGSDTQYF.

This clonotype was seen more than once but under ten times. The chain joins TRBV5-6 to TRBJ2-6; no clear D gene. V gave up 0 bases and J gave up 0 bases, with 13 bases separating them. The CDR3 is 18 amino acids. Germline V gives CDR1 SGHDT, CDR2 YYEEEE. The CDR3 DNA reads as TGTGCCAGCAGCTTGGAATCGGGTTGGACCTCTGGGGCCAACGTCCTGACTTTC. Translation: CASSLESGWTSGANVLTF.

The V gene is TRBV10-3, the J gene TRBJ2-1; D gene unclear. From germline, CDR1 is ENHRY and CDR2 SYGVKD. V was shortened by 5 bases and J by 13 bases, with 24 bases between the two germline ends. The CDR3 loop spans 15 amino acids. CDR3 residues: CAISPSEITTWLQFF. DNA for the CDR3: TGTGCCATCAGTCCGAGCGAAATAACTACCTGGCTTCAGTTCTTC.

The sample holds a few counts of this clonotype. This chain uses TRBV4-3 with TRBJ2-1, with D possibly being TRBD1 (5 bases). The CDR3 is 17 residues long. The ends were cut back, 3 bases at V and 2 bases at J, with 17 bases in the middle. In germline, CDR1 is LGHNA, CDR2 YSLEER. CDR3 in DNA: TGCGCCAGCAGCCAGGCGTTTCGGCAGGGCCCCTACAATGAGCAGTTCTTC. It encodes CASSQAFRQGPYNEQFF.

Written as DNA, the CDR3 is TGTGCCAGCAGTCCCCTAGCGGGAGGAACAGATACGCAGTATTTT. Translation: CASSPLAGGTDTQYF. The chain combines TRBV27 with TRBJ2-3; 11 bases align to TRBD2. J was trimmed by 3 bases and V by 5 bases; bases with no gene match: 4. From germline, CDR1 is MNHEY and CDR2 SMNVEV (reference sequence). This CDR3 spans 15 amino acids.

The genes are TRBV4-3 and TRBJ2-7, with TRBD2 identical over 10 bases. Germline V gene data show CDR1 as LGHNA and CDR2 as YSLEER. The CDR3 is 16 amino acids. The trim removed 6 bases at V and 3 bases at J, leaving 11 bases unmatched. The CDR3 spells CASSLDVSGRNYEQYF. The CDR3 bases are TGCGCCAGCAGTCTCGACGTTAGCGGGAGGAACTACGAGCAGTACTTC.

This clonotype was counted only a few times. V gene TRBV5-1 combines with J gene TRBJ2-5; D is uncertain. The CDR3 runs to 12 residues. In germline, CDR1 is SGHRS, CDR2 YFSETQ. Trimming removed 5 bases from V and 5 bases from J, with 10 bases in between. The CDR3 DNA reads TGCGCCAGCAGAGAAAGTTGGGAGACCCAGTACTTC. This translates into CASRESWETQYF.

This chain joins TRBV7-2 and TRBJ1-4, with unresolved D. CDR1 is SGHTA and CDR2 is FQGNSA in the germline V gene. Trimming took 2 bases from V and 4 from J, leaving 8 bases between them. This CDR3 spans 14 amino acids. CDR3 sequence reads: CASSLRDYNEKLFF. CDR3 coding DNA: TGTGCCAGCAGCTTAAGGGATTATAATGAAAAACTGTTTTTT.

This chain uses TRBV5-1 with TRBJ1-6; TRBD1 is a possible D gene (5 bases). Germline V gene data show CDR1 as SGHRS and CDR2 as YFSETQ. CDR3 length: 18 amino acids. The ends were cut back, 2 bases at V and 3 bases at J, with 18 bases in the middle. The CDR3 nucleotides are TGCGCCAGCAGCTTCGAGCGTACAGGAATAAACTATAATTCACCCCTCCACTTT. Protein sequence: CASSFERTGINYNSPLHF.

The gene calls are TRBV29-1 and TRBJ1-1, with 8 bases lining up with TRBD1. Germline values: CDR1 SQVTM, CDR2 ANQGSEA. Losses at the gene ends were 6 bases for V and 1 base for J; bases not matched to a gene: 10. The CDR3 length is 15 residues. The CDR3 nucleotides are TGCAGCGTAACGAAGACAGGGGCCTCGAACACTGAAGCTTTCTTT. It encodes CSVTKTGASNTEAFF.

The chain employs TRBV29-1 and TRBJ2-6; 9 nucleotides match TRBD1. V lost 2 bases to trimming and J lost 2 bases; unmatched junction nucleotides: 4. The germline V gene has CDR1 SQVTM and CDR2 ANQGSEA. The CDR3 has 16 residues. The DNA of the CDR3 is TGCAGCGTTGAATTAAGGGACAGGGCTGGGGCCAACGTCCTGACTTTC. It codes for CSVELRDRAGANVLTF.